This T cell receptor beta chain originates from a study of T cell responses to AZD1222 COVID-19 vaccine (dated by TCRdb to the early 2020s). For the wider study: Because spike-specific TCR depth and breadth did not differ between the two schedules, AZD1222 recipients who got a second dose at roughly 4 weeks were pooled with those who got a second dose at roughly 12 weeks. A total of about 250 trial participants underwent TCR sequencing, of whom about 200 had received two doses of AZD1222 and about 25 had received two doses of the MenACWY control vaccine. Enrollment into the trials was organized by age into subgroups of 18-55, 56-69 and 70-plus years, and those subgroups contained approximately 150, 30 and 60 TCR-sequenced participants, respectively.

The CDR3 regions of human TCRbeta chains were subjected to immunosequencing. In the original analysis: TCRs in the repertoires were compared against a reference library of SARS-CoV-2-specific TCRs that had been generated with the MIRA antigen-specificity platform. Breadth meant the fraction of unique TCRs that were SARS-CoV-2-associated, whereas depth meant the fraction of total T cells that were SARS-CoV-2-associated. Using the MIRA data, each spike-specific TCR was assigned both to the spike region to which the TCR was reactive and to a CD4 or CD8 class. Log10-transformed breadth and depth values were compared by one-way ANOVA with Sidak's multiple comparisons tests. What TCRdb holds here is the immuneACCESS table cut down to in-frame rearrangements. Part of the clones is not present; checked against another copy, under half of the missing clones reflect an unresolved V gene, and the others are unexplained. The DNA was the basis for D and trimming; V, J and clone size are from that table. The sample has tens of thousands of clones on record, 82% of them singletons. The ten largest clones take up roughly 5.4% of the sample.

The paper as a whole reports these results and caveats: Participants were mostly white British and included more females than males, and it was suggested by the authors that clonal diversity may have been underestimated. Nearly half of unique spike-specific TCRs reportedly recognized epitopes outside regions mutated in the B.1.351 and B.1.1.7 variants. A significant rise in spike-specific TCR breadth and depth was observed after two AZD1222 doses relative to day 0 and relative to MenACWY recipients. In the small 56-69-year group, the increase in depth fell short of significance, most likely because of low power. No day 14 peak-response samples were available, so repertoires were characterized only after the peak T cell response. CD4 TCRs associated with the vaccine covered the entire spike protein, and the dominant responses were in regions 160-218 and 743-854. Conclusions about previously exposed vaccinees are limited, since just five to seven AZD1222 recipients were seropositive for SARS-CoV-2 at baseline.

Notes on this clone: Its antigen remains undetermined. No base-level quality is on record; no much larger clone is a single base apart.

Read against the paper, the sample's time point label means: baseline before first vaccination. Vaccinee samples came from UK trials COV001 and COV002, including a single-blind randomized controlled phase 2/3 trial of AZD1222 (ChAdOx1 nCoV-19) in healthy adults. Trial participant PBMC samples were collected at day 0 and day 28 after the second dose for TCRbeta chain sequencing. The TCR originated in an adult in good health. The material was peripheral blood, obtained on day 0 of AZD1222 vaccination.

In nucleotides, the sequence is TGTGCCAGCAGCAGGACTAGCGGGGGTTACCAAGAGACCCAGTACTTC. It is translated as CASSRTSGGYQETQYF. This chain joins TRBV11-2 to TRBJ2-5, and TRBD2 matches 13 of the central bases. From the germline V gene, CDR1 is SGHAT and CDR2 is FQNNGV. The CDR3 sequence holds 16 residues, the cysteine and phenylalanine included. Of all the DNA, just the CDR3 is kept, 48 bases in frame from base 1. V and J are trimmed by 5 bases and 0 bases, and the gene matches miss 3 bases of the junction. Here the CDR3 is joined to the reference TRBV11-2 and TRBJ2-5 genes, and the full variable domain is: EAGVAQSPRYKIIEKRQSVAFWCNPISGHATLYWYQQILGQGPKLLIQFQNNGVVDDSQLPKDRFSAERLKGVDSTLKIQPAKLEDSAVYLCASSRTSGGYQETQYFGPGTRLLVL.